This record concerns one TCR beta chain sequence. The sample comes from a study of control samples from healthy donors and cancer patients. Generated by immunoSEQ multiplex PCR, the TCRdb table keeps only in-frame clones and is missing some. The sample lists over 150,000 clones, around 90% seen once, with about 1.4% in the top ten. The germline V gene has CDR1 MDHEN and CDR2 SYDVKM. The CDR3 extends over 14 amino acids. The V segment lost 5 bases and the J segment 7 bases; nucleotides outside the gene matches: 7. The chain recombines TRBV28 with TRBJ1-5, with 8 bases lining up with TRBD1. Sequenced input: blood. This TCR was recovered from a woman aged 50 to 60 in good health. The CDR3 region is CASSASGGRQPQHF. CDR3 sequence (DNA): TGTGCCAGCAGTGCGTCAGGGGGCCGGCAGCCCCAGCATTTT. The full variable domain, its missing parts supplied by reference TRBV28 and TRBJ1-5, is DVKVTQSSRYLVKRTGEKVFLECVQDMDHENMFWYRQDPGLGLRLIYFSYDVKMKEKGDIPEGYSVSREKKERFSLILESASTNQTSMYLCASSASGGRQPQHFGDGTRLSIL.